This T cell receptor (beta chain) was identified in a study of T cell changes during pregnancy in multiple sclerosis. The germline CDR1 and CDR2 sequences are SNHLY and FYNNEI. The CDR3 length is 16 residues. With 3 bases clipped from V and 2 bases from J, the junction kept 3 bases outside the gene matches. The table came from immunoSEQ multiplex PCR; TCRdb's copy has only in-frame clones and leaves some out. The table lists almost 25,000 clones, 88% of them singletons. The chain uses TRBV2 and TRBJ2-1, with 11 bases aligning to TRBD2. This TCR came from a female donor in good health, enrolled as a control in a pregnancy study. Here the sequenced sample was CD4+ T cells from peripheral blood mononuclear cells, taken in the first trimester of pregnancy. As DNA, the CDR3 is TGTGCCAGCAGTGATTCTAGCGGGGGGACCTACAATGAGCAGTTCTTC. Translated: CASSDSSGGTYNEQFF.